Included here is one T cell receptor (beta chain) sequence, with context. What it binds is unknown. Data came from immunoSEQ multiplex PCR; TCRdb stores just in-frame clones and leaves some out. The sample records some 300,000 clones, around 67% being singletons. This CDR3 is built from 13 residues. Germline loops: CDR1 SGHNT, CDR2 YENEEA. V lost 5 bases, J lost 6 bases, and 14 bases lay in between. The source of the sample is a study of shared clonotypes between healthy human individuals. Study-wide points: As a rule, naive subsets had a larger estimated richness than memory subsets.

This sequence joins TRBV11-3 and TRBJ2-7; perhaps TRBD2 as D (5 bases). This receptor was obtained from a man aged 30-40 years in good health. Sequencing used memory CD4+ T cells sorted from blood. Documented subset: CD45RA-negative fraction. The CDR3 spells CASSITSSGEQYF. The CDR3 region has the DNA TGTGCCAGCAGCATAACATCCAGCGGCGAGCAGTACTTC.